One sample yielded the 30 T cell receptor beta chains listed below, sequenced in a study of OX40 agonist ivuxolimab in advanced cancers. Libraries were built with the immunoSEQ multiplex PCR assay. TCRdb obtained this table from immuneACCESS and retained in-frame rearrangements with V and J assigned. These tables miss some clones; where compared with another copy, unresolved V genes account for less than half of the shortfall, and the remainder is unexplained. A total of around 84,000 clones appear in this sample, about 88% of them only once. In total, the top ten clones hold around 7.3% of the sample. This sample comprised CD4+ or CD8+ T cells sorted from blood, obtained in a trial of the OX40 agonist ivuxolimab. These receptors originate from an adult with an advanced solid tumor such as melanoma, head and neck, liver or kidney cancer.

This clone occurred a few times. Within the sample, other DNA sequences also encode this same CDR3. The V call is TRBV27, the J call TRBJ1-1, with 10 bases identical to TRBD1. Germline V gene data show CDR1 as MNHEY and CDR2 as SMNVEV (reference sequence). This CDR3 has 16 residues. V was pared by 0 bases and J by 5 bases, with 6 bases of the junction left unmatched. The CDR3 loop is CASSLSGQGRSTEAFF. The CDR3 coding sequence is TGTGCCAGCAGTTTATCGGGACAGGGGAGGTCTACTGAAGCTTTCTTT.

This clone is labeled medium-sized. The V gene is TRBV4-2, the J gene TRBJ2-7; D is unresolved. Trimming cost V 0 bases and J 3 bases, with 12 bases left between them. Germline V gene sequence: CDR1 LGHNA, CDR2 YNFKEQ. CDR3 size: 15 residues. The CDR3 DNA reads TGTGCCAGCAGCCAAGAGTCCCAGGACCGCTACGAGCAGTACTTC. This encodes CASSQESQDRYEQYF.

V usage is TRBV6-5 and J usage is TRBJ2-7; D is perhaps TRBD2 (5 bases). Germline loops: CDR1 MNHEY, CDR2 SVGAGI. This CDR3 has 16 residues. V lost 3 bases and J 3 bases, leaving 18 bases between the germline ends. This CDR3 is CASSYRSGSSLYEQYF. The DNA of the CDR3 is TGTGCCAGCAGTTATCGGAGCGGTTCTAGCCTCTACGAGCAGTACTTC.

The chain joins TRBV7-2 to TRBJ1-4; no clear D. This CDR3 is built from 13 residues. The germline CDR1 and CDR2 sequences are SGHTA and FQGNSA. Trimming took 0 bases from V and 5 from J, leaving 4 bases between them. The CDR3 loop reads CASSLAVNEKLFF. CDR3 nucleotides: TGTGCCAGCAGCTTAGCAGTAAATGAAAAACTGTTTTTT. Variable domain in full (rest from reference TRBV7-2 and TRBJ1-4): GAGVSQSPSNKVTEKGKDVELRCDPISGHTALYWYRQSLGQGLEFLIYFQGNSAPDKSGLPSDRFSAERTGGSVSTLTIQRTQQEDSAVYLCASSLAVNEKLFFGSGTQLSVL.

The rearrangement links TRBV6-1 to TRBJ2-4; TRBD1 matches at 8 bases. The V segment lost 2 bases and the J segment 0 bases; nucleotides outside the gene matches: 3. This CDR3 is built from 16 residues. Germline-derived CDR1 and CDR2 are MNHNS and SASEGT. The CDR3 here is CASSERQGLAKNIQYF. Here the CDR3 DNA reads TGTGCCAGCAGTGAACGACAGGGGCTAGCCAAAAACATTCAGTACTTC.

The chain recombines TRBV7-2 with TRBJ2-2, with 14 bases lining up with TRBD2. The CDR3 loop spans 18 amino acids. The germline V gene has CDR1 SGHTA and CDR2 FQGNSA. Losses at the gene ends were 5 bases for V and 2 bases for J; bases not matched to a gene: 7. The CDR3 DNA sequence: TGTGCCAGCAGCGGGGGCGGACTAGCGGGAGGAAACACCGGGGAGCTGTTTTTT. It encodes CASSGGGLAGGNTGELFF.

V gene TRBV7-9 combines with J gene TRBJ1-4; D gene unclear. Trimming stripped 1 base from V and 5 bases from J, with 8 bases between. CDR3 length: 14 residues. The germline V gene encodes CDR1 SEHNR and CDR2 FQNEAQ (reference sequence). CDR3 loop: CASSLVAENEKLFF. In DNA, the CDR3 is TGTGCCAGCAGCTTAGTGGCTGAGAATGAAAAACTGTTTTTT.

The gene calls are TRBV9 and TRBJ2-7; 7 bases align to TRBD2. Unmatched junction bases numbered 7, after V lost 4 bases and J lost 3 bases. CDR1 SGDLS and CDR2 YYNGEE come from the germline V gene. This CDR3 has 14 amino acids. CDR3 sequence: CASSRGGENYEQYF. The CDR3, as DNA: TGTGCCAGCAGCCGCGGGGGAGAAAACTACGAGCAGTACTTC.

The sample holds a few counts of this clone. This chain uses TRBV6-5 with TRBJ1-1; TRBD1 is a possible D gene (5 bases). CDR3 size: 13 residues. Germline V lookup: CDR1 MNHEY, CDR2 SVGAGI. V dropped 2 bases and J dropped 6 bases, with 10 bases sitting between them. This CDR3 is CASSYPWGAEAFF. The CDR3 region has the DNA TGTGCCAGCAGTTACCCTTGGGGGGCTGAAGCTTTCTTT.

This chain uses TRBV5-1 with TRBJ2-7; D possibly corresponds to TRBD1 (6 bases). This CDR3 has 14 amino acids. Germline-derived CDR1 and CDR2 are SGHRS and YFSETQ. V lost 4 bases and J lost 4, with 15 bases in between. CDR3 sequence (DNA): TGCGCCAGCAGCCATCAGGGGCCGGGATACGAGCAGTACTTC. It specifies CASSHQGPGYEQYF.

The V gene is TRBV6-5, the J gene TRBJ2-2; TRBD2 agrees at 8 bases. V shed 0 bases, J shed 6 bases, and the junction held 6 bases outside the gene matches. Germline V gives CDR1 MNHEY, CDR2 SVGAGI. The CDR3 spans 16 residues. The CDR3: CASSYSGGRIPGELFF. The CDR3 DNA sequence: TGTGCCAGCAGTTACTCTGGCGGGAGGATTCCCGGGGAGCTGTTTTTT.

The gene calls are TRBV7-2 and TRBJ1-2; no clear D gene. The germline V and J ends were trimmed by 3 bases and 5 bases, with 13 bases remaining between them. Germline V gene data show CDR1 as SGHTA and CDR2 as FQGNSA. The CDR3 loop spans 14 amino acids. In DNA form, the CDR3 reads TGTGCCAGCAGCTTGTTTCGAGCAGGATATGGCTACACCTTC. Translating gives CASSLFRAGYGYTF.

This clone came up a few times. This chain links TRBV7-2 with TRBJ1-1; D gene uncertain. The length of the CDR3 is 14 residues. V was shortened by 3 bases and J by 4 bases, with 12 bases between the two germline ends. Germline V gene sequence: CDR1 SGHTA, CDR2 FQGNSA. CDR3 sequence: CASSFGDLGTEAFF. For the CDR3, the DNA is TGTGCCAGCAGCTTCGGGGATCTGGGCACTGAAGCTTTCTTT. Full variable domain (remainder filled in from reference TRBV7-2 and TRBJ1-1): GAGVSQSPSNKVTEKGKDVELRCDPISGHTALYWYRQSLGQGLEFLIYFQGNSAPDKSGLPSDRFSAERTGGSVSTLTIQRTQQEDSAVYLCASSFGDLGTEAFFGQGTRLTVV.

This clone showed up just once. This sequence joins TRBV6-5 and TRBJ2-1; 10 nucleotides agree with TRBD2. The ends lost 6 bases at V and 15 bases at J; junction bases unmatched: 8. The CDR3 is 12 residues long. In germline, CDR1 is MNHEY, CDR2 SVGAGI. The CDR3 sequence: CASSRSGRAPFF. The CDR3 bases are TGTGCCAGCAGCCGAAGCGGGAGGGCCCCGTTCTTC.

This chain links TRBV5-1 with TRBJ2-7; TRBD2 might be the D (6 bases). This CDR3 spans 14 amino acids. The germline V gene encodes CDR1 SGHRS and CDR2 YFSETQ. The V and J ends lost 0 bases and 2 bases respectively, with 9 bases between them. The CDR3: CASSLEASAYEQYF. The CDR3 DNA sequence: TGCGCCAGCAGCTTGGAAGCTAGCGCCTACGAGCAGTACTTC.

In DNA form, the CDR3 reads TGTGCCAGCAGTTATAGCAGGGGTTCCGATACGCAGTATTTT. This translates into CASSYSRGSDTQYF. The rearrangement links TRBV7-3 to TRBJ2-3, with a weak D call TRBD1 (6 bases). Germline V gene lookup returns CDR1 SGHTA and CDR2 FQGTGA. The V and J ends lost 6 bases and 6 bases respectively, with 16 bases between them. The CDR3 loop spans 14 amino acids.

This chain uses TRBV27 with TRBJ1-2, with TRBD1 identical over 7 bases. The CDR3 runs 15 residues. The germline V gene encodes CDR1 MNHEY and CDR2 SMNVEV (reference sequence). V was clipped by 6 bases and J by 7 bases; unmatched bases: 14. The CDR3 sequence is CASSRKPTGIVGYTF. The DNA of the CDR3 is TGTGCCAGCAGCCGAAAACCGACAGGGATTGTTGGCTACACCTTC.

The J gene is TRBJ2-2, the V gene TRBV19; possibly TRBD2 for D (6 bases). Germline CDR1 LNHDA, CDR2 SQIVND (reference sequence). The CDR3 runs 16 residues. Trimming took 10 bases from V and 7 from J, leaving 25 bases between them. The CDR3 spells CATIKLVGGMVGELFF. CDR3 coding DNA: TGTGCCACCATCAAACTAGTCGGGGGAATGGTCGGGGAGCTGTTTTTT. The whole variable domain, filled in from reference TRBV19 and TRBJ2-2, reads DGGITQSPKYLFRKEGQNVTLSCEQNLNHDAMYWYRQDPGQGLRLIYYSQIVNDFQKGDIAEGYSVSREKKESFPLTVTSAQKNPTAFYLCATIKLVGGMVGELFFGEGSRLTVL.

The chain uses TRBV18 and TRBJ2-1; TRBD2 agrees at 7 bases. This CDR3 region has 15 residues. Unmatched junction bases numbered 12, after V lost 6 bases and J lost 7 bases. Looked up from germline, CDR1 is KGHSH and CDR2 is LQKENI. DNA of the CDR3: TGTGCCAGCTCCAAGGTCGCGGGAGCGGGGAATGAGCAGTTCTTC. The encoded protein is CASSKVAGAGNEQFF.

The chain is built from TRBV5-6 and TRBJ1-2; 7 positions match TRBD1. This CDR3 is built from 15 residues. Trimming cost V 0 bases and J 6 bases; bases outside gene matches: 8. CDR1 is SGHDT and CDR2 is YYEEEE in the germline V gene. The CDR3 region is CASSLAGTGDHGYTF. The CDR3 DNA sequence: TGTGCCAGCAGCTTGGCCGGTACAGGGGATCATGGCTACACCTTC.

This clone appeared a few times. This chain joins TRBV6-6 and TRBJ1-3, with TRBD1 as a possible D gene (5 bases). Germline CDR1 is MNHNY and CDR2 is SVGAGI (reference sequence). With 2 bases removed from V and 2 bases from J, the gap between germline ends came to 7 bases. This CDR3 has 14 amino acids. Written as DNA, the CDR3 is TGTGCCAGCAGTTACCCAGGGACTGGAAACACCATATATTTT. Its protein product is CASSYPGTGNTIYF.

The chain couples TRBV5-1 to TRBJ2-3, with D unclear. CDR1 SGHRS and CDR2 YFSETQ come from the germline V gene. This CDR3 has 14 amino acids. V was shortened by 1 base and J by 2 bases, with 8 bases between the two germline ends. CDR3 in DNA: TGCGCCAGCAGCTTGCGTCAGTTCACAGATACGCAGTATTTT. Translation: CASSLRQFTDTQYF.

The chain employs TRBV19 and TRBJ2-7, with TRBD1 matching 10 bases. Trimming cost V 5 bases and J 0 bases; bases outside gene matches: 10. Germline loops: CDR1 LNHDA, CDR2 SQIVND (reference sequence). This CDR3 has 17 residues. The CDR3 DNA sequence: TGTGCCAGTAGTCTCCGGGACAGGGGTGTTACCTCCTACGAGCAGTACTTC. Protein: CASSLRDRGVTSYEQYF.

This chain joins TRBV5-8 and TRBJ2-6, with D uncertain. The CDR3 totals 14 residues. V was clipped by 7 bases and J by 5 bases, with 13 bases between them. Germline CDR1 SGHTS, CDR2 YDEGEE. Written as DNA, the CDR3 is TGTGCCAGCTATACACAAAGTCGGGCCAACGTCCTGACTTTC. This gives the protein CASYTQSRANVLTF.

The chain joins TRBV5-1 to TRBJ2-1; D is unresolved. Trimming removed 0 bases at V and 7 bases at J, with 2 bases between. Germline lookup yields CDR1 SGHRS and CDR2 YFSETQ. The CDR3 has 11 residues. CDR3 in DNA: TGCGCCAGCAGCTTGGGGAATGAGCAGTTCTTC. It encodes CASSLGNEQFF.

The count of this clone is one. The chain combines TRBV7-8 with TRBJ1-2; maybe TRBD1 (5 bases). This CDR3 has 15 amino acids. V lost 3 bases and J lost 1, with 12 bases in between. In germline, CDR1 is SGHVS, CDR2 FQNEAQ. The CDR3 region is CASSFQGANNYGYTF. The CDR3 DNA reads TGTGCCAGCAGCTTCCAGGGAGCAAATAACTATGGCTACACCTTC.

The J gene is TRBJ1-2, the V gene TRBV10-3, with TRBD1 matching over 10 bases. The V gene end was trimmed by 7 bases and the J gene end by 4 bases; junction bases not matched to a gene: 3. This CDR3 is built from 13 residues. Germline V gene data show CDR1 as ENHRY and CDR2 as SYGVKD. The CDR3 loop is CAITWTGGYGYTF. CDR3 DNA: TGTGCCATCACTTGGACAGGGGGCTATGGCTACACCTTC.

This chain joins TRBV10-2 and TRBJ2-5, with D unclear. The V gene's germline CDR1 is WSHSY and CDR2 SAAADI. The CDR3 sequence is 14 residues long. With 0 bases removed from V and 7 bases from J, the gap between germline ends came to 12 bases. The CDR3 sequence is CASSESRQAGTQYF. In DNA, the CDR3 is TGCGCCAGCAGTGAGTCTCGGCAGGCAGGGACCCAGTACTTC.

J is TRBJ2-7 and V is TRBV19; D is possibly TRBD1 (6 bases). Trimming took 3 bases from V and 5 from J, leaving 20 bases between them. This CDR3 contains 16 residues. Per the germline V gene, CDR1 is LNHDA and CDR2 is SQIVND (reference sequence). The CDR3 DNA is TGTGCCAGTAGTATTGGGCGCCCGCAGGGGTTGAACGAGCAGTACTTC. Translation: CASSIGRPQGLNEQYF.

V gene TRBV11-3 combines with J gene TRBJ2-2, with unresolved D. Trimming stripped 8 bases from V and 6 bases from J, with 10 bases between. Germline values: CDR1 SGHNT, CDR2 YENEEA. The CDR3 totals 12 residues. CDR3 amino acids: CASENWAGELFF. Written as DNA, the CDR3 is TGTGCCAGCGAAAATTGGGCCGGGGAGCTGTTTTTT. Full variable domain (outside the CDR3, taken from reference TRBV11-3 and TRBJ2-2): EAGVVQSPRYKIIEKKQPVAFWCNPISGHNTLYWYLQNLGQGPELLIRYENEEAVDDSQLPKDRFSAERLKGVDSTLKIQPAELGDSAVYLCASENWAGELFFGEGSRLTVL.